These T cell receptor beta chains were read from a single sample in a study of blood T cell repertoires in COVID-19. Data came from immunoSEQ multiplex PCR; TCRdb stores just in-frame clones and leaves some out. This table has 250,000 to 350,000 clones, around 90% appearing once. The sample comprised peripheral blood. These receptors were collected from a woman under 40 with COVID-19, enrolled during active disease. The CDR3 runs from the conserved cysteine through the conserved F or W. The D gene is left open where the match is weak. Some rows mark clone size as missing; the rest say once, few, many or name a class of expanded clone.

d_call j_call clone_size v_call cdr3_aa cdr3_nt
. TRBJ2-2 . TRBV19 CASSTLPGGGELFF TGTGCCAGTAGTACCCTCCCCGGGGGTGGGGAGCTGTTTTTT
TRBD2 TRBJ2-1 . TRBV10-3 CAISEPGLAGERGNEQFF TGTGCCATCAGTGAACCTGGACTAGCGGGAGAAAGAGGCAATGAGCAGTTCTTC
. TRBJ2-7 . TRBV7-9 CASSLALAEQYF TGTGCCAGCAGCTTAGCGTTGGCCGAGCAGTACTTC
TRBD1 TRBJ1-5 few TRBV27 CASSSADRSSNQPQHF TGTGCCAGCAGTTCCGCGGACAGGAGTAGCAATCAGCCCCAGCATTTT
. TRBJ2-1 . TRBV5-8 CASSLRSPSHNEQFF TGTGCCAGCAGCTTGCGCTCACCGAGCCACAATGAGCAGTTCTTC
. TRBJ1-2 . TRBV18 CASSPRADGGYTF TGTGCCAGCTCACCCAGAGCCGACGGGGGCTACACCTTC
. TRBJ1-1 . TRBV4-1 CASSPSGSPIRNTEAFF TGCGCCAGCAGCCCCTCGGGGAGTCCCATCAGGAACACTGAAGCTTTCTTT
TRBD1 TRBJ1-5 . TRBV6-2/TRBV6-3 CASSGTGVNQPQHF TGTGCCAGCAGCGGGACAGGGGTCAATCAGCCCCAGCATTTT
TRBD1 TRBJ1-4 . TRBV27 CASPPGRDRVLLPFEKLFF TGTGCCAGCCCCCCGGGTCGGGACAGGGTCCTTCTTCCGTTTGAAAAACTGTTTTTT
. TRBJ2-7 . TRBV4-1 CASSQDPSQQPGEQYF TGCGCCAGCAGCCAAGATCCGTCGCAGCAGCCAGGGGAGCAGTACTTC
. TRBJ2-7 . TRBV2 CASGNGGTSSYEQYF TGTGCCAGCGGCAACGGGGGAACGAGCTCCTACGAGCAGTACTTC
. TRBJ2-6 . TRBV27 CASSLEGQGSGANVLTF TGTGCCAGCAGTTTGGAGGGTCAGGGATCTGGGGCCAACGTCCTGACTTTC
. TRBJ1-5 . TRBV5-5 CASSRDPGFEQPQHF TGTGCCAGCAGCCGTGACCCAGGGTTTGAGCAGCCCCAGCATTTT
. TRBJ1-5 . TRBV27 CASSSRGGALRQPQHF TGTGCCAGCAGTTCGCGTGGGGGGGCGTTGAGACAGCCCCAGCATTTT
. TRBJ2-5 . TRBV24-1 CATSALGTPLGTQYF TGTGCCACCAGTGCCCTCGGGACACCCTTGGGGACCCAGTACTTC
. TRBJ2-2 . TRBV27 CASSPLGVGENTGELFF TGTGCCAGCAGCCCCCTAGGGGTAGGGGAGAACACCGGGGAGCTGTTTTTT
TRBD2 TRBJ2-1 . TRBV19 CASSWGGNYNEQFF TGTGCCAGTAGTTGGGGGGGGAACTACAATGAGCAGTTCTTC
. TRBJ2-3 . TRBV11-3 CASSQTGPDTQYF TGTGCCAGCAGCCAAACAGGACCAGATACGCAGTATTTT
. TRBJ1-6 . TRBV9 CASSAGTQNSPLHF TGTGCCAGCAGCGCCGGGACACAAAATTCACCCCTCCACTTT
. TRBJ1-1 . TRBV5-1 CASSLSGGSAEAFF TGCGCCAGCAGCTTGAGTGGGGGGAGCGCTGAAGCTTTCTTT
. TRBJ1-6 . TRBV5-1 CASRPEKGGDSPLHF TGCGCCAGCAGACCTGAAAAAGGGGGGGATTCACCCCTCCACTTT
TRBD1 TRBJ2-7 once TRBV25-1 CASSVRQGSWEQYF TGTGCCAGCAGTGTCCGACAGGGATCTTGGGAGCAGTACTTC
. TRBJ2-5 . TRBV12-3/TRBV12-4 CASTYHNQETQYF TGTGCCAGCACCTATCATAATCAAGAGACCCAGTACTTC
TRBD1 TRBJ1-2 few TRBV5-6 CASSLPPGQGTLNYGYTF TGTGCCAGCAGCTTGCCACCGGGACAGGGGACTTTGAACTATGGCTACACCTTC
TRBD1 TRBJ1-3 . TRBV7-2 CASSWAQGSGNTIYF TGTGCCAGCAGCTGGGCACAGGGGTCTGGAAACACCATATATTTT
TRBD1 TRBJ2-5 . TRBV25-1 CASSERLQGAALGETQYF TGTGCCAGCAGTGAAAGATTGCAGGGGGCCGCCCTCGGGGAGACCCAGTACTTC
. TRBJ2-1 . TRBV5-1 CASSLAQGSSYNEQFF TGCGCCAGCAGCTTGGCGCAGGGGAGCTCCTACAATGAGCAGTTCTTC
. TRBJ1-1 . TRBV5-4 CASRVGGVHTEAFF TGTGCCAGCAGGGTGGGAGGGGTACACACTGAAGCTTTCTTT
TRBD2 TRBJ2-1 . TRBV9 CASSDPGGKYNEQFF TGTGCCAGCAGCGACCCGGGGGGGAAGTACAATGAGCAGTTCTTC
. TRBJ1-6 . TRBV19 CASSIPFRGSPLHF TGTGCCAGTAGTATTCCGTTCAGGGGATCACCCCTCCACTTT
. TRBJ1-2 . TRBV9 CASSAPREGIPTGYTF TGTGCCAGCAGCGCCCCGAGGGAGGGGATCCCAACTGGCTACACCTTC
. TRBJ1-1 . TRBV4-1 CASSQEPGRAYEAFF TGCGCCAGCAGCCAAGAGCCCGGCAGGGCATATGAAGCTTTCTTT
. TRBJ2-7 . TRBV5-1 CASTPARGTHAYEQYF TGCGCCAGCACACCCGCCAGAGGGACTCATGCCTACGAGCAGTACTTC
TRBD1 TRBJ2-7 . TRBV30 CAWRPAGQGIYEQYF TGTGCCTGGAGACCTGCGGGACAGGGGATCTACGAGCAGTACTTC
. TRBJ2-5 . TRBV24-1 CATSDLLGAAETQYF TGTGCCACCAGTGATTTGTTGGGGGCAGCAGAGACCCAGTACTTC
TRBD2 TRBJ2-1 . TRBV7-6 CASSLVGGSEVNEQFF TGTGCCAGCAGCTTAGTAGGCGGGAGCGAAGTGAATGAGCAGTTCTTC
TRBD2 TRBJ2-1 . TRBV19 CASTLLAGYSNEQFF TGTGCCAGCACTCTACTAGCGGGATATTCAAATGAGCAGTTCTTC
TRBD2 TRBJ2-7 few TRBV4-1 CASSREGTAGGPLTYEQYF TGCGCCAGCAGCCGGGAGGGAACAGCGGGAGGCCCTTTAACCTACGAGCAGTACTTC
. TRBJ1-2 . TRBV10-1 CASSESGVYGYTF TGCGCCAGCAGTGAGTCAGGGGTCTATGGCTACACCTTC
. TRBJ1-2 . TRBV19 CASSYGRYGYTF TGTGCCAGTTCCTACGGGAGATATGGCTACACCTTC
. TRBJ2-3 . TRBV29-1 CSVETDTQYF TGCAGCGTCGAGACAGATACGCAGTATTTT
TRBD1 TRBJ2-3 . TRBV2 CASRPTGGTDTQYF TGTGCCAGCAGGCCTACAGGGGGGACAGATACGCAGTATTTT
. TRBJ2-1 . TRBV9 CASSVASGQYNEQFF TGTGCCAGCAGCGTAGCTTCCGGACAGTACAATGAGCAGTTCTTC
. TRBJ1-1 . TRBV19 CASSIQVYTEAFF TGTGCCAGTAGTATACAGGTATACACTGAAGCTTTCTTT
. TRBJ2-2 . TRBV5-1 CAREKVGGTGELFF TGCGCCAGGGAGAAGGTAGGTGGTACCGGGGAGCTGTTTTTT
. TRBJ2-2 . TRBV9 CASTRGPPGELFF TGTGCCAGCACCCGAGGGCCTCCCGGGGAGCTGTTTTTT
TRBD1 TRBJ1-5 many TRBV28 CASSPPPRTGVIHQPQHF TGTGCCAGCAGTCCCCCCCCACGGACAGGGGTAATACATCAGCCCCAGCATTTT
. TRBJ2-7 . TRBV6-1 CASSRRENEQYF TGTGCCAGCAGCCGGAGGGAGAACGAGCAGTACTTC
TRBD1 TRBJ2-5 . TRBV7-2 CASLKRPGDRETQYF TGTGCCAGCCTAAAACGCCCAGGGGACAGGGAGACCCAGTACTTC
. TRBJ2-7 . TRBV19 CASSIAAGEYSEQYF TGTGCCAGTAGTATAGCGGCAGGGGAGTACAGCGAGCAGTACTTC
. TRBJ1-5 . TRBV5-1 CASSLGLLSNQPQHF TGCGCCAGCAGCTTGGGACTTTTGAGCAATCAGCCCCAGCATTTT
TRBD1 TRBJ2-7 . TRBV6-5 CASSRRGQGLYEQYF TGTGCCAGCTCCCGGAGGGGACAGGGTTTATACGAGCAGTACTTC
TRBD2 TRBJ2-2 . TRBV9 CASSVDGIAGVAGELFF TGTGCCAGCAGCGTAGACGGAATAGCGGGAGTTGCCGGGGAGCTGTTTTTT
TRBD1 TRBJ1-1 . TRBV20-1 CSASPLNRGHTEAFF TGCAGTGCTAGTCCCCTCAACAGGGGGCACACTGAAGCTTTCTTT
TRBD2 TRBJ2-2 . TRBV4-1 CASSPQGLAGVDTGELFF TGCGCCAGCAGCCCCCAGGGTCTAGCGGGAGTAGACACCGGGGAGCTGTTTTTT
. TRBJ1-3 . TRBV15 CATSRGRHESLATIYF TGTGCCACCAGCAGAGGGAGGCACGAGAGTCTAGCCACCATATATTTT
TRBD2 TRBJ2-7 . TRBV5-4 CASSDPGLAPYEQYF TGTGCCAGCAGCGACCCGGGACTAGCTCCCTACGAGCAGTACTTC
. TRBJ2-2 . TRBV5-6 CASSPFSGRSTGELFF TGTGCCAGCAGCCCCTTTTCGGGGAGAAGCACCGGGGAGCTGTTTTTT
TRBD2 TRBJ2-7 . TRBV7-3 CASSLASGSNYEQYF TGTGCCAGCAGCCTCGCTAGCGGATCAAACTACGAGCAGTACTTC
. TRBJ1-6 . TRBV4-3 CASSGTRFNSPLHF TGCGCCAGCAGCGGGACAAGGTTTAATTCACCCCTCCACTTT